The rows below give T cell receptor beta chains drawn from one sample of a study of blood T cells in healthy people across ages. TCRdb passed the 5' RACE reads through MiXCR, listing each CDR3 protein once. The sample gives under 1,000,000 distinct CDR3 sequences, around 36% of which show up once; approximately 13% is in the top ten. Sequencing input: blood. These receptors all stem from a man aged 18 to 30 in good health. CDR3s include the opening cysteine and the closing phenylalanine or tryptophan. D genes are given only for firm matches. Expanded clones are given a class, and other clones once, few, many or no size at all.

CDR3,DNA,V,size,D,J
CASRLGTSADTQYF,TGCGCCAGCAGACTTGGGACGTCGGCAGATACGCAGTATTTT,TRBV5-1,many,NA,TRBJ2-3
CASSYSRDYNSPLHF,TGTGCCAGCAGTTACTCCAGAGACTATAATTCACCCCTCCACTTT,TRBV6-2/TRBV6-3,NA,NA,TRBJ1-6
CASSLDAGGGQPQHF,TGCGCCAGCAGCTTGGATGCGGGGGGCGGGCAGCCCCAGCATTTT,TRBV5-1,NA,NA,TRBJ1-5
CSATDQRENTDTQYF,TGCAGTGCGACAGACCAGAGAGAGAACACAGATACGCAGTATTTT,TRBV20-1,few,NA,TRBJ2-3
CASSPPGGDYNEQFF,TGTGCCAGCTCACCACCCGGCGGGGATTACAATGAGCAGTTCTTC,TRBV25-1,many,NA,TRBJ2-1
CASSQVDRASNTGELFF,TGCGCCAGCAGCCAAGTAGATCGGGCTTCGAACACCGGGGAGCTGTTTTTT,TRBV4-1,NA,NA,TRBJ2-2
CASSLVPKAQPQHF,TGTGCCAGCAGCTTAGTACCAAAGGCTCAGCCCCAGCATTTT,TRBV7-2,NA,NA,TRBJ1-5
CASSPTGQGASGYTF,TGTGCCAGCAGCCCAACCGGACAGGGGGCGTCTGGCTACACCTTC,TRBV7-2,few,TRBD1,TRBJ1-2
CASSFAQETQYF,TGTGCCAGCAGCTTCGCACAAGAGACCCAGTACTTC,TRBV7-2,NA,NA,TRBJ2-5
CASSSDRGGLAGGNEQYF,TGTGCCAGCAGTTCGGACAGGGGTGGACTAGCGGGGGGTAATGAGCAGTACTTC,TRBV27,NA,TRBD2,TRBJ2-7
CASSFTGDSGNYGYTF,TGTGCCAGCAGCTTTACCGGCGACAGCGGAAACTATGGCTACACCTTC,TRBV7-2,NA,NA,TRBJ1-2
CASSDPSGGAKEQYF,TGTGCCAGCTCAGACCCTAGCGGGGGGGCCAAGGAGCAGTACTTC,TRBV18,NA,TRBD2,TRBJ2-5
CASSQDSLQTQYF,TGTGCCAGCAGCCAAGATTCTCTACAGACCCAGTACTTC,TRBV3-1,few,NA,TRBJ2-5
CASSPEFPRDTQYF,TGTGCCAGCAGCCCGGAATTTCCAAGAGATACGCAGTATTTT,TRBV3-1,NA,NA,TRBJ2-3
CASSQQTGYNSPLHF,TGCGCCAGCAGCCAACAGACAGGGTACAATTCACCCCTCCACTTT,TRBV4-1,few,TRBD1,TRBJ1-6
CASSTTESTDTQYF,TGTGCCAGCAGTACGACAGAGAGCACAGATACGCAGTATTTT,TRBV12-3/TRBV12-4,NA,NA,TRBJ2-3
CASSVGQGAGQPQHF,TGTGCCAGCAGCGTAGGACAGGGGGCTGGGCAGCCCCAGCATTTT,TRBV9,NA,TRBD1,TRBJ1-5
CASSRTDSYNEQYF,TGTGCCAGCAGTAGGACCGACTCCTACAATGAGCAGTACTTC,TRBV13,few,NA,TRBJ2-7
CASSFMQPSLDGYTF,TGTGCCAGCAGTTTCATGCAGCCGAGTTTGGATGGCTACACCTTC,TRBV12-3/TRBV12-4,few,NA,TRBJ1-2
CASYSRGYEQYF,TGTGCCAGCTATTCTAGGGGGTACGAGCAGTACTTC,TRBV6-5,once,NA,TRBJ2-7
CASSHNRGSETQYF,TGTGCCAGCAGCCATAACAGGGGAAGTGAGACCCAGTACTTC,TRBV7-2,NA,TRBD1,TRBJ2-5
CATSEVGGLETQYF,TGTGCCACCAGCGAAGTAGGGGGCTTGGAGACCCAGTACTTC,TRBV15,NA,TRBD1,TRBJ2-5
CRLDRGPYNEQYF,TGCAGGTTAGACAGGGGCCCCTACAATGAGCAGTACTTC,TRBV20-1,few,TRBD1,TRBJ2-7
CASSQVYRGRATEAFF,TGTGCCAGCAGCCAAGTCTACAGGGGGCGGGCCACTGAAGCTTTCTTT,TRBV3-1,NA,TRBD1,TRBJ1-1